This T cell receptor (beta chain) was recorded in a study of lymphopenia after photon versus proton radiotherapy. Measured with immunoSEQ multiplex PCR; TCRdb has only the in-frame clones, and not every one. The table includes about 34,000 clones, over 70% detected once. The V segment lost 7 bases and the J segment 9 bases; nucleotides outside the gene matches: 13. CDR1 is MDHEN, CDR2 SYDVKM, per germline. This CDR3 comprises 16 residues. The V call is TRBV28, the J call TRBJ2-1; TRBD2 matches 12 bases. The source was peripheral blood, collected from a patient treated with proton-based radiotherapy. The source is a woman aged 65 to 85 with pancreatic cancer. The CDR3 DNA reads as TGTGCCAGCACCACAAGGGCTAGCGGGAGGGTCAGTGAGCAGTTCTTC. Its translation is CASTTRASGRVSEQFF.